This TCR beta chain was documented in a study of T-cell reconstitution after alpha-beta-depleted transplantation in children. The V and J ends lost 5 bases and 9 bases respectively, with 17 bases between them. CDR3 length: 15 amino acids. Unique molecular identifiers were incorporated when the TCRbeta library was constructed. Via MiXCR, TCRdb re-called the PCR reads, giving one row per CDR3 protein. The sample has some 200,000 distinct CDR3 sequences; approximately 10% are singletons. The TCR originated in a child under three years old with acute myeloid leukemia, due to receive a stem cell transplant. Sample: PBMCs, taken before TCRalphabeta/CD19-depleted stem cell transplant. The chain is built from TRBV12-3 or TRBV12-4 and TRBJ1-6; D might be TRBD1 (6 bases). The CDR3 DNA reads TGTGCCAGCAGTCCCCAGACCGTCAGGGGTTCACCCCTCCACTTT. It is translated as CASSPQTVRGSPLHF.